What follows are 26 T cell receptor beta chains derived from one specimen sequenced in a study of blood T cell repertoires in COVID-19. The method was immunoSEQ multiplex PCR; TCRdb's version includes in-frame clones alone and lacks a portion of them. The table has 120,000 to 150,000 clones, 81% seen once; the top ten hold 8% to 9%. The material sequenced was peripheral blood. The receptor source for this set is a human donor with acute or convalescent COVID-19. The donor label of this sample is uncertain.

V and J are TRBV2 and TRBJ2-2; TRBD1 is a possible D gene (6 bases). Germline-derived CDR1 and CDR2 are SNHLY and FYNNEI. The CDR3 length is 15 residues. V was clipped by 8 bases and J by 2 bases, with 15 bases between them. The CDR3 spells CASEVGTRNTGELFF. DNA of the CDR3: TGTGCCAGCGAGGTAGGGACACGTAACACCGGGGAGCTGTTTTTT.

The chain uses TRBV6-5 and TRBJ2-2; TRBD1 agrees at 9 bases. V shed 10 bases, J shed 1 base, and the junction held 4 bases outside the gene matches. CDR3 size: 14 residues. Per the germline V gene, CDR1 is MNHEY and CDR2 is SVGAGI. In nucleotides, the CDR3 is TGTGCCACCGACAGGGGGTTGAACACCGGGGAGCTGTTTTTT. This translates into CATDRGLNTGELFF.

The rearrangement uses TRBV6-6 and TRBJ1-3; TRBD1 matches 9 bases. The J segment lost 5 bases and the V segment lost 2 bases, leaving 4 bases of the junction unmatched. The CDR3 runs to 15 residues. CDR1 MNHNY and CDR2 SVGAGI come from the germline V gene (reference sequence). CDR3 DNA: TGTGCCAGCAGTTACCCTACAGGGGGCCGAAACACCATATATTTT. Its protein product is CASSYPTGGRNTIYF.

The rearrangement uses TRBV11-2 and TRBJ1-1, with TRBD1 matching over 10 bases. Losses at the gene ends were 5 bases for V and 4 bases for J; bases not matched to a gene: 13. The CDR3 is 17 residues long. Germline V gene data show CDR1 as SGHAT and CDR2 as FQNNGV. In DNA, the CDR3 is TGTGCCAGCAGCGTTCGACAGGGGGCGGCGAGTACCACTGAAGCTTTCTTT. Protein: CASSVRQGAASTTEAFF.

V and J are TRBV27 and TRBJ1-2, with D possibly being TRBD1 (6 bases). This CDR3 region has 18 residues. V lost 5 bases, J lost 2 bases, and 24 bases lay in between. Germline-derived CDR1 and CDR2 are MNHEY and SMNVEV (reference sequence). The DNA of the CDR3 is TGTGCCAGCAGTAAGCCGACAGGCCAGGGCCCGGGGAACTATGGCTACACCTTC. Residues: CASSKPTGQGPGNYGYTF.

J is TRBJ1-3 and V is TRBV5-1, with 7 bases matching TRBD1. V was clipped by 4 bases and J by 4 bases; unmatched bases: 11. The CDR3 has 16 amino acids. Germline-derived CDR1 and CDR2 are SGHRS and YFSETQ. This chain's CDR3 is CASSPTGRLEGNTIYF. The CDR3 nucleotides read TGCGCCAGCAGCCCGACAGGGAGGTTGGAAGGAAACACCATATATTTT.

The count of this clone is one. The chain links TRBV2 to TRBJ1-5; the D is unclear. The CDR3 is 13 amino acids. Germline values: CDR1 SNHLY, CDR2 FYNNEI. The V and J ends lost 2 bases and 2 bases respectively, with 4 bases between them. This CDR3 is CASSETGNQPQHF. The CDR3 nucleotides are TGTGCCAGCAGTGAAACAGGCAATCAGCCCCAGCATTTT.

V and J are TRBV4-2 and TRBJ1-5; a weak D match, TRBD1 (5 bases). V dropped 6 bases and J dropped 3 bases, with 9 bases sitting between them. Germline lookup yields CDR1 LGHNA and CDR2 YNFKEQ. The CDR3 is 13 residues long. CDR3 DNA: TGTGCCAGCAGGGGGGGGAACAATCAGCCCCAGCATTTT. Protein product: CASRGGNNQPQHF.

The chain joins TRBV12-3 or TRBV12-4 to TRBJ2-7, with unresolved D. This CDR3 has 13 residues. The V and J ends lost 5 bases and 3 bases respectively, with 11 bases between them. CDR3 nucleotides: TGTGCCAGCAGTCCCCTATGGTTCTACGAGCAGTACTTC. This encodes CASSPLWFYEQYF.

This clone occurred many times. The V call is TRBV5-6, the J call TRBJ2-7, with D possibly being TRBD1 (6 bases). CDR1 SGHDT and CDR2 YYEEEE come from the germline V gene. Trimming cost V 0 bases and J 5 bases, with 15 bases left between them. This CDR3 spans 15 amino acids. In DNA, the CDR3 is TGTGCCAGCAGCTTGGTAGGCCAGGGGAGCAACGAGCAGTACGTC. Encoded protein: CASSLVGQGSNEQYV.

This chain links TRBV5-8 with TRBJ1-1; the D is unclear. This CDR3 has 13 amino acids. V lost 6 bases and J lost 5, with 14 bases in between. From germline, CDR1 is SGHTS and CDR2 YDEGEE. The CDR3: CASTYRGGTEAFF. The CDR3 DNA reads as TGTGCCAGCACCTATCGGGGAGGTACTGAAGCTTTCTTT. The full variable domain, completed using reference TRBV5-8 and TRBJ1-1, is EAGVTQSPTHLIKTRGQQATLRCSPISGHTSVYWYQQALGLGLQFLLWYDEGEERNRGNFPPRFSGRQFPNYSSELNVNALELEDSALYLCASTYRGGTEAFFGQGTRLTVV.

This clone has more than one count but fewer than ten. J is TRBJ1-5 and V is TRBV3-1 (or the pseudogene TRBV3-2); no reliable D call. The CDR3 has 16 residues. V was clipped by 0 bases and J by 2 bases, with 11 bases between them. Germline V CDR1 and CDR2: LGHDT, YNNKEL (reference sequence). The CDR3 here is CASSQDLTGGNQPQHF. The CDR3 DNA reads TGTGCCAGCAGCCAAGATCTAACCGGGGGCAATCAGCCCCAGCATTTT.

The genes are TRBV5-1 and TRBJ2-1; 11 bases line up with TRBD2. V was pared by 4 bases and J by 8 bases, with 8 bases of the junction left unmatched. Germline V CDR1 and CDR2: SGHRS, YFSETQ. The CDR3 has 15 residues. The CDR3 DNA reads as TGCGCCAGCAGCACCGCTAGCGGGGGGCGGGATGAGCAGTTCTTC. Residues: CASSTASGGRDEQFF.

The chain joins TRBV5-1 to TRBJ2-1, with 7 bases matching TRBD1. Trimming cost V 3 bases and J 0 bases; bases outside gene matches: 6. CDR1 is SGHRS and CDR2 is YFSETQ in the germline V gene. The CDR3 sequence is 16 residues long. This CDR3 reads CASSSQGSGSYNEQFF. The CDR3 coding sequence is TGCGCCAGCAGCTCACAGGGGTCCGGCTCCTACAATGAGCAGTTCTTC.

The CDR3 protein is CSVEPRTGGRVYTF. CDR3 coding DNA: TGCAGCGTTGAGCCCCGGACAGGAGGAAGAGTCTACACCTTC. The chain is built from TRBV29-1 and TRBJ1-2, with 7 bases that match TRBD1. CDR1 and CDR2 (germline): SQVTM, ANQGSEA. After removal of 3 bases from V and 10 bases from J, the junction contained 14 bases not matched to a gene. This CDR3 region has 14 residues.

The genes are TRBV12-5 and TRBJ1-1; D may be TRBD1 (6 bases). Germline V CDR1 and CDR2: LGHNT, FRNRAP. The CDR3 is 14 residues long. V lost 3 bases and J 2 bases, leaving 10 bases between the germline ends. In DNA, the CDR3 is TGTGCTAGTGGTTTTGGGACACTTAACACTGAAGCTTTCTTT. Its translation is CASGFGTLNTEAFF.

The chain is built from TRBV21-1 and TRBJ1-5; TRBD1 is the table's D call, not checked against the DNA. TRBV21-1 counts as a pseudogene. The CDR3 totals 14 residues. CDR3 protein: CASSKGAFHQPQHF. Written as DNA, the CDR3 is TGTGCCAGCAGCAAAGGGGCGTTCCATCAGCCCCAGCATTTT.

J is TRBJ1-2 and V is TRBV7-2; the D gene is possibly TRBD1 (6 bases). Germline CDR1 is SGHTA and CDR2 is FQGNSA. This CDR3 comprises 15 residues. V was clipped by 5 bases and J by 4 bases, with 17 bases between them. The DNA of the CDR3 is TGTGCCAGCAGCCCGCAGCCGGGGGGCGCCTATGGCTACACCTTC. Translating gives CASSPQPGGAYGYTF.

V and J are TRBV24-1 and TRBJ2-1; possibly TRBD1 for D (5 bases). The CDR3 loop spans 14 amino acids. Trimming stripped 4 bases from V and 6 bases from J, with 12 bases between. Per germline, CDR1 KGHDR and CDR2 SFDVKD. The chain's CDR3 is CATSEGRVLNEQFF. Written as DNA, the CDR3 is TGTGCCACCAGTGAGGGCAGGGTGCTCAATGAGCAGTTCTTC.

CDR3 sequence: CADRGDVGYTF. CDR3 nucleotide sequence: TGTGCCGACAGGGGCGACGTCGGCTACACCTTC. The rearrangement joins TRBV6-4 to TRBJ1-2; TRBD1 agrees at 8 bases. V gave up 11 bases and J gave up 8 bases; unmatched junction bases: 7. CDR1 and CDR2 from the germline V gene are MRHNA and SNTAGT. The CDR3 covers 11 residues.

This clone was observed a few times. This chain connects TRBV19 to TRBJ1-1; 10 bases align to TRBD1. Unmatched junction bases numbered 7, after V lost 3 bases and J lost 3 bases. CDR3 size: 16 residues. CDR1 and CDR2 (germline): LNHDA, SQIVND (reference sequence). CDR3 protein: CASSIFHGTGDTEAFF. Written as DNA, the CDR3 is TGTGCCAGTAGTATCTTCCACGGGACAGGGGACACTGAAGCTTTCTTT.

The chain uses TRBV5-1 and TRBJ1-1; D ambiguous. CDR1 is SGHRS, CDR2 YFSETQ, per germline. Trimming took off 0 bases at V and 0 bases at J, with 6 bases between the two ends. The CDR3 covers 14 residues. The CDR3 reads CASSLGALNTEAFF. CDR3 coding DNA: TGCGCCAGCAGCTTGGGGGCCTTGAACACTGAAGCTTTCTTT. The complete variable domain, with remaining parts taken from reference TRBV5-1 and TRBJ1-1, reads KAGVTQTPRYLIKTRGQQVTLSCSPISGHRSVSWYQQTPGQGLQFLFEYFSETQRNKGNFPGRFSGRQFSNSRSEMNVSTLELGDSALYLCASSLGALNTEAFFGQGTRLTVV.

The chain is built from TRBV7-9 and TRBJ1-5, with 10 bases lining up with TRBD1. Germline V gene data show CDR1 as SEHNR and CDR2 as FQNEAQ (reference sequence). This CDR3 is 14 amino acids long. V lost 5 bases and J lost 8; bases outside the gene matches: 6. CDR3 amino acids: CASSPGTGAEPQHF. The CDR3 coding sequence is TGTGCCAGCAGCCCTGGGACAGGGGCTGAGCCCCAGCATTTT. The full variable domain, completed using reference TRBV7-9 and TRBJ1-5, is DTGVSQNPRHKITKRGQNVTFRCDPISEHNRLYWYRQTLGQGPEFLTYFQNEAQLEKSRLLSDRFSAERPKGSFSTLEIQRTEQGDSAMYLCASSPGTGAEPQHFGDGTRLSIL.

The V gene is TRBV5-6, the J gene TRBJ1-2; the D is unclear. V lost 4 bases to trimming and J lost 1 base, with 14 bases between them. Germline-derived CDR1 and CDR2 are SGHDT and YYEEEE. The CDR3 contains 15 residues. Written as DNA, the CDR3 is TGTGCCAGCAGCCCCCCGACAACCATTAACTATGGCTACACCTTC. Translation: CASSPPTTINYGYTF.

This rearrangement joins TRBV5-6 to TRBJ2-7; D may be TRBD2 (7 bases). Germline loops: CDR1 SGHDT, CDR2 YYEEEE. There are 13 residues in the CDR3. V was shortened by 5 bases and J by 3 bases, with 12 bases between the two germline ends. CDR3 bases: TGTGCCAGCAGTAGGGAGGGACACTACGAGCAGTACTTC. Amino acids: CASSREGHYEQYF.

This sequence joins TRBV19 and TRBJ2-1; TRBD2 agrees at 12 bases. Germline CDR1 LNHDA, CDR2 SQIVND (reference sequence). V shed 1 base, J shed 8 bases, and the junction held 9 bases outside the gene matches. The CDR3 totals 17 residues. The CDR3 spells CASSIGTSGGIMDEQFF. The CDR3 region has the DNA TGTGCCAGTAGTATAGGTACTAGCGGGGGGATAATGGATGAGCAGTTCTTC. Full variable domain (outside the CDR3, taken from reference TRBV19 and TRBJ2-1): DGGITQSPKYLFRKEGQNVTLSCEQNLNHDAMYWYRQDPGQGLRLIYYSQIVNDFQKGDIAEGYSVSREKKESFPLTVTSAQKNPTAFYLCASSIGTSGGIMDEQFFGPGTRLTVL.